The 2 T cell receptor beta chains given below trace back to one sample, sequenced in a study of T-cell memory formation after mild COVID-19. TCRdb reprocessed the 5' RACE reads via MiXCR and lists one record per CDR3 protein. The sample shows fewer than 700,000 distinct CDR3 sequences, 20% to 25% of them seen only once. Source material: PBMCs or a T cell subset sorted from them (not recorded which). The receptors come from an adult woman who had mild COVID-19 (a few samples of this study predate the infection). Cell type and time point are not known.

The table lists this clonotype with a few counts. The CDR3 nucleotides read TGTGCCAGCAGCTTAACCGGGACGGCCTCAGATACGCAGTATTTT. Translated, it gives CASSLTGTASDTQYF. This chain links TRBV7-9 with TRBJ2-3; D is possibly TRBD1 or TRBD2 (5 bases each). The V and J ends lost 2 bases and 4 bases respectively, with 13 bases between them. Looked up from germline, CDR1 is SEHNR and CDR2 is FQNEAQ (reference sequence). The CDR3 totals 15 residues.

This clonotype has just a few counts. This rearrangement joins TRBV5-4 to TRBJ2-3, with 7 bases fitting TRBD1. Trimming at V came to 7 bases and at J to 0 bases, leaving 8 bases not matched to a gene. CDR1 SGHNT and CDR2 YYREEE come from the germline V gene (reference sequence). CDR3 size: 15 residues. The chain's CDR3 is CASRLQGESTDTQYF. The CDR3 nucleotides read TGTGCCAGCCGACTCCAGGGGGAGAGCACAGATACGCAGTATTTT.